A selection of T cell receptor beta chains follows, all from one sample in a study of regulatory T cells in long-lasting Graves disease. In TCRdb, the multiplex PCR reads were re-called with MiXCR into one record per CDR3 protein. Of hundreds of thousands of distinct CDR3 sequences in the sample, around 17% were seen once. These data also formed part of another study, on T cells in Graves' hyperthyroidism and ophthalmopathy.

Sequencing was performed on peripheral blood mononuclear cells (PBMCs), taken at new diagnosis, from a patient treated with antithyroid drugs. Receptors were obtained from a woman between 25 and 40 years old with Graves disease. Each CDR3 is given with its conserved first and last residue. Clone sizes are given selectively: once, few, many, or a class where the clone is expanded.

abundance: many; v_gene: TRBV6-1; j_gene: TRBJ2-7; len: 15; CDR3aa: CASSPSAGAAYEQYF
abundance: .; v_gene: TRBV18; j_gene: TRBJ1-5; len: 16; CDR3aa: CASSSVGQSSNQPQHF
abundance: many; v_gene: TRBV11-3; j_gene: TRBJ2-1; len: 16; CDR3aa: CASSGSAGASYNEQFF
abundance: many; v_gene: TRBV7-2; j_gene: TRBJ2-4; len: 17; CDR3aa: CASSPPSSGIDGDIQYF
abundance: many; v_gene: TRBV24-1; j_gene: TRBJ1-5; len: 14; CDR3aa: CATSALVSNQPQHF
abundance: many; v_gene: TRBV28; j_gene: TRBJ1-5; len: 17; CDR3aa: CASGAGGTGYSNQPQHF
abundance: few; v_gene: TRBV19; j_gene: TRBJ1-5; len: 13; CDR3aa: CARKGLSGQPQHF
abundance: many; v_gene: TRBV20-1; j_gene: TRBJ2-5; len: 12; CDR3aa: CSAIAAEETQYF
abundance: few; v_gene: TRBV14; j_gene: TRBJ1-4; len: 13; CDR3aa: CASSRSLDEKLFF
abundance: .; v_gene: TRBV12-3/TRBV12-4; j_gene: TRBJ2-3; len: 14; CDR3aa: CASRASGSGDTQYF
abundance: once; v_gene: TRBV7-6; j_gene: TRBJ1-3; len: 13; CDR3aa: CASSSSRGNTIYF
abundance: few; v_gene: TRBV20-1; j_gene: TRBJ1-4; len: 12; CDR3aa: CSARDRGEKLFF
abundance: many; v_gene: TRBV30; j_gene: TRBJ1-5; len: 13; CDR3aa: CAWSETRNQPQHF
abundance: .; v_gene: TRBV11-2; j_gene: TRBJ1-6; len: 13; CDR3aa: CASSGDLLSPLHF
abundance: once; v_gene: TRBV7-8; j_gene: TRBJ2-7; len: 15; CDR3aa: CASSLTDRAYYEQYF
abundance: few; v_gene: TRBV12-3/TRBV12-4; j_gene: TRBJ2-3; len: 14; CDR3aa: CASRQHGSTDTQYF
abundance: many; v_gene: TRBV6-2/TRBV6-3; j_gene: TRBJ2-1; len: 14; CDR3aa: CASSYHEEGNEQFF
abundance: .; v_gene: TRBV3-1; j_gene: TRBJ1-6; len: 15; CDR3aa: CASSQEWLLGAPLHF
abundance: few; v_gene: TRBV19; j_gene: TRBJ1-1; len: 11; CDR3aa: CASSVRGEAFF
abundance: few; v_gene: TRBV6-9; j_gene: TRBJ2-7; len: 15; CDR3aa: CASSYGQGYSYEQYF
abundance: many; v_gene: TRBV10-3; j_gene: TRBJ1-5; len: 20; CDR3aa: CAISDTGSGGGGHGNQPQHF
abundance: .; v_gene: TRBV2; j_gene: .; len: 16; CDR3aa: CASSEESGLVFAEQFF
abundance: many; v_gene: TRBV20-1; j_gene: TRBJ1-3; len: 11; CDR3aa: CSASTGNTIYF
abundance: few; v_gene: TRBV20-1; j_gene: TRBJ1-1; len: 16; CDR3aa: CSARQKYRRVPDEAFF
abundance: many; v_gene: TRBV6-2/TRBV6-3; j_gene: TRBJ1-1; len: 15; CDR3aa: CASSPPSSRNTEAFF
abundance: .; v_gene: TRBV5-4; j_gene: TRBJ2-1; len: 15; CDR3aa: CASSGGLAGVHEQFF
abundance: few; v_gene: TRBV28; j_gene: TRBJ1-5; len: 16; CDR3aa: CASSFYRNWGNQPQHF
abundance: few; v_gene: TRBV7-8; j_gene: TRBJ1-4; len: 16; CDR3aa: CASSSTPRATNEKLFF
abundance: .; v_gene: TRBV3-1; j_gene: TRBJ2-5; len: 15; CDR3aa: CASSQDLGIQETQYF
abundance: many; v_gene: TRBV27; j_gene: TRBJ2-3; len: 16; CDR3aa: CASSPTRDGLTDTQYF
abundance: few; v_gene: TRBV18; j_gene: TRBJ2-7; len: 12; CDR3aa: CASSVGYYEQYF
abundance: few; v_gene: TRBV24-1; j_gene: TRBJ2-7; len: 15; CDR3aa: CATSERGTGVREQYF
abundance: many; v_gene: TRBV28; j_gene: TRBJ2-4; len: 13; CDR3aa: CASSQGAKNIQYF
abundance: few; v_gene: TRBV10-3; j_gene: TRBJ1-3; len: 14; CDR3aa: CAIRPDRSGNTIYF
abundance: many; v_gene: TRBV12-3/TRBV12-4; j_gene: TRBJ1-1; len: 14; CDR3aa: CASSRTGGHTEAFF
abundance: many; v_gene: TRBV2; j_gene: TRBJ2-7; len: 14; CDR3aa: CASRIRETYYEQYF
abundance: many; v_gene: TRBV7-9; j_gene: TRBJ2-3; len: 15; CDR3aa: CASSFIRGRADTQYF
abundance: many; v_gene: TRBV11-2; j_gene: TRBJ2-1; len: 15; CDR3aa: CASSLALQGYNEQFF
abundance: many; v_gene: TRBV6-1; j_gene: TRBJ2-5; len: 12; CDR3aa: CASIGPGETQYF
abundance: few; v_gene: TRBV7-2; j_gene: TRBJ2-7; len: 14; CDR3aa: CASSFSGVSYEQYF
abundance: many; v_gene: TRBV6-1; j_gene: TRBJ1-4; len: 15; CDR3aa: CASSEVPSVSEKLFF
abundance: many; v_gene: TRBV20-1; j_gene: TRBJ2-7; len: 14; CDR3aa: CSARDYRGLDEQYF
abundance: many; v_gene: TRBV24-1; j_gene: TRBJ1-1; len: 13; CDR3aa: CATGAGVNTEAFF
abundance: few; v_gene: TRBV4-1; j_gene: TRBJ2-3; len: 17; CDR3aa: CASSQGPASGTTDTQYF
abundance: many; v_gene: TRBV29-1; j_gene: TRBJ1-2; len: 13; CDR3aa: CSVGPGQGDGYTF
abundance: .; v_gene: TRBV4-1; j_gene: TRBJ2-1; len: 15; CDR3aa: CASSQEGYQPVEQFF
abundance: many; v_gene: TRBV2; j_gene: TRBJ1-5; len: 16; CDR3aa: CASSFTTGAVNQPQHF
abundance: many; v_gene: TRBV2; j_gene: TRBJ2-5; len: 15; CDR3aa: CASSEGRAAGQTQYF
abundance: many; v_gene: TRBV28; j_gene: TRBJ1-2; len: 14; CDR3aa: CASSYRDRTYGYTF
abundance: many; v_gene: TRBV28; j_gene: TRBJ1-5; len: 13; CDR3aa: CASTGGFYQPQHF
abundance: many; v_gene: TRBV7-2; j_gene: TRBJ1-4; len: 13; CDR3aa: CASSLETAKKLFF
abundance: many; v_gene: TRBV7-2; j_gene: TRBJ2-1; len: 16; CDR3aa: CASSLYPSGTYNEQFF
abundance: many; v_gene: TRBV28; j_gene: TRBJ1-1; len: 12; CDR3aa: CASSFVRTEAFF
abundance: few; v_gene: TRBV18; j_gene: TRBJ2-3; len: 16; CDR3aa: CASSPGGGSRTDTQYF
abundance: few; v_gene: TRBV5-1; j_gene: TRBJ1-6; len: 16; CDR3aa: CASSSTSGGTGSPLHF
abundance: many; v_gene: TRBV18; j_gene: TRBJ2-5; len: 14; CDR3aa: CASSPQTGMETQYF
abundance: many; v_gene: TRBV5-1; j_gene: TRBJ2-1; len: 15; CDR3aa: CASSLAGRGDNEQFF
abundance: many; v_gene: TRBV24-1; j_gene: TRBJ1-5; len: 16; CDR3aa: CATSDPRQGPRQPQHF